The 28 T cell receptor beta chains below were found in one sample sequenced in a study of blood T cell repertoires in COVID-19. Assay: immunoSEQ multiplex PCR; the TCRdb copy retains only in-frame clones and omits some. The sample shows approximately 230,000 clones, 80% to 90% of them seen only once. The sequenced sample was PBMCs or T cells enriched from blood (not recorded which). These receptors all stem from a woman between 45 and 60 years old with acute COVID-19.

The chain recombines TRBV6-2 or TRBV6-3 with TRBJ2-3, with 13 bases that match TRBD2. This CDR3 has 16 residues. The J segment lost 3 bases and the V segment lost 5 bases, leaving 5 bases of the junction unmatched. Germline CDR1 MNHEY, CDR2 SVGEGT. CDR3 residues: CASSGGTSGATDTQYF. In DNA, the CDR3 is TGTGCCAGCAGTGGGGGGACTAGCGGGGCAACAGATACGCAGTATTTT.

This clone was detected only a few times. The chain is built from TRBV24-1 and TRBJ1-2; possibly TRBD1 for D (6 bases). Germline loops: CDR1 KGHDR, CDR2 SFDVKD. The CDR3 has 15 residues. V was pared by 4 bases and J by 0 bases, with 11 bases between. The CDR3 is CATSDWDIPNYGYTF. DNA of the CDR3: TGTGCCACCAGTGACTGGGACATACCTAACTATGGCTACACCTTC.

V and J are TRBV5-6 and TRBJ2-3; D gene uncertain. Germline V lookup: CDR1 SGHDT, CDR2 YYEEEE. Trimming shortened V by 2 bases and J by 4 bases, and 11 bases separated the two germline ends. The CDR3 has 14 residues. CDR3 amino acids: CASSFGAIADTQYF. In nucleotides, the CDR3 is TGTGCCAGCAGCTTCGGAGCGATTGCAGATACGCAGTATTTT.

This chain links TRBV19 with TRBJ2-7; D is unresolved. This CDR3 contains 13 residues. The V gene's germline CDR1 is LNHDA and CDR2 SQIVND (reference sequence). The V gene lost 1 base and the J gene lost 4 bases, with 8 bases spanning the gap. CDR3 nucleotides: TGTGCCAGTAGTATAGCTCCAGTGTACGAGCAGTACTTC. Translated, it gives CASSIAPVYEQYF.

This rearrangement joins TRBV15 to TRBJ1-2; D uncertain. This CDR3 has 12 residues. CDR1 and CDR2 (germline): LNHNV, YYDKDF (reference sequence). The V gene lost 6 bases and the J gene lost 6 bases, with 11 bases spanning the gap. The CDR3 DNA sequence: TGTGCCACCAGTAAGAATCGAGATGGCTACACCTTC. Protein: CATSKNRDGYTF.

The rearrangement joins TRBV7-9 to TRBJ2-7, with D perhaps matching TRBD1 (6 bases). Germline CDR1 is SEHNR and CDR2 is FQNEAQ (reference sequence). The CDR3 sequence is 14 residues long. Trimming took 0 bases from V and 5 from J, leaving 11 bases between them. The CDR3 DNA is TGTGCCAGCAGCTTAGCGAAGGCAGGGGACGAGCAGTACTTC. It specifies CASSLAKAGDEQYF.

The chain links TRBV28 to TRBJ2-7, with 8 bases matching TRBD1. The J segment lost 3 bases and the V segment lost 1 base, leaving 5 bases of the junction unmatched. Looked up from germline, CDR1 is MDHEN and CDR2 is SYDVKM. CDR3 size: 15 residues. The CDR3 is CASSLLTGVFYEQYF. CDR3 nucleotide sequence: TGTGCCAGCAGTTTATTGACAGGGGTATTCTACGAGCAGTACTTC. Based on the CDR3 plus reference TRBV28 and TRBJ2-7, the full variable domain is DVKVTQSSRYLVKRTGEKVFLECVQDMDHENMFWYRQDPGLGLRLIYFSYDVKMKEKGDIPEGYSVSREKKERFSLILESASTNQTSMYLCASSLLTGVFYEQYFGPGTRLTVT.

This chain connects TRBV27 to TRBJ1-5, with a possible D match to TRBD1 (6 bases). The CDR3 loop spans 18 amino acids. V gave up 8 bases and J gave up 6 bases, with 29 bases separating them. Per germline, CDR1 MNHEY and CDR2 SMNVEV (reference sequence). This CDR3 reads CASPKNPACARGTQPQHF. DNA for the CDR3: TGTGCCAGCCCTAAAAACCCCGCGTGTGCCAGGGGCACTCAGCCCCAGCATTTT.

The chain recombines TRBV18 with TRBJ2-7, with TRBD2 matching over 12 bases. CDR1 is KGHSH and CDR2 is LQKENI in the germline V gene. The ends lost 6 bases at V and 3 bases at J; junction bases unmatched: 15. This CDR3 comprises 18 residues. CDR3 DNA: TGTGCCAGCTCCCCAGGGTCCCTAGCGGGAGGGCGAGTCTACGAGCAGTACTTC. It yields the protein CASSPGSLAGGRVYEQYF.

As concerns this clone: A read error may explain this, as a much larger clone is one base away. The CDR3 reads CASSQEQGNSPLHF. CDR3 bases: TGTGCCAGCAGCCAAGAACAGGGAAATTCACCCCTCCACTTT. The chain employs TRBV3-1 (or the pseudogene TRBV3-2) and TRBJ1-6; maybe TRBD1 (6 bases). Trimming removed 0 bases at V and 7 bases at J, with 7 bases between. CDR1 and CDR2 (germline): LGHDT, YNNKEL (reference sequence). This CDR3 spans 14 amino acids.

The chain joins TRBV6-5 to TRBJ1-2; TRBD1 agrees at 7 bases. V trimming: 0 bases; J trimming: 6 bases; junction bases outside the gene matches: 4. Germline V lookup: CDR1 MNHEY, CDR2 SVGAGI. This CDR3 contains 14 residues. The CDR3 DNA reads as TGTGCCAGCAGTTACTCGACAGGGTGGGATGGCTACACCTTC. It is translated as CASSYSTGWDGYTF.

This chain connects TRBV18 to TRBJ2-3; 8 positions match TRBD2. Germline CDR1 and CDR2: KGHSH and LQKENI. The CDR3 loop spans 18 amino acids. With 3 bases clipped from V and 3 bases from J, the junction kept 14 bases outside the gene matches. CDR3: CASSPGGSGITGTDTQYF. Here the CDR3 DNA reads TGTGCCAGCTCACCCGGCGGTAGCGGGATTACCGGGACAGATACGCAGTATTTT.

The chain joins TRBV18 to TRBJ1-6, with 9 bases that match TRBD1. Per the germline V gene, CDR1 is KGHSH and CDR2 is LQKENI. The V and J ends lost 2 bases and 8 bases, in that order; junction bases with no gene match: 10. This CDR3 comprises 17 residues. CDR3 residues: CASSPDQPGQGYSPLHF. The CDR3 DNA follows: TGTGCCAGCTCACCAGATCAACCGGGACAGGGTTATTCACCCCTCCACTTT.

The V gene is TRBV7-3, the J gene TRBJ2-3; D gene ambiguous. V lost 5 bases and J lost 6, with 15 bases in between. This CDR3 has 14 amino acids. Germline values: CDR1 SGHTA, CDR2 FQGTGA. The CDR3 loop reads CASSPSSPRDTQYF. The CDR3 DNA sequence: TGTGCCAGCAGCCCATCAAGCCCCCGGGATACGCAGTATTTT.

The rearrangement links TRBV3-1 (or the pseudogene TRBV3-2) to TRBJ2-7; the D gene is possibly TRBD2 (6 bases). Germline V gene lookup returns CDR1 LGHDT and CDR2 YNNKEL (reference sequence). The V end lost 4 bases, the J end lost 6 bases, and 22 bases lay between the germline ends. The CDR3 loop spans 16 amino acids. CDR3 protein: CASSPAGRKGKFEQYF. CDR3 DNA: TGTGCCAGCAGCCCCGCGGGACGGAAAGGTAAATTCGAGCAGTACTTC.

In its sample, this clone was seen once. This sequence joins TRBV6-5 and TRBJ1-1, with 7 positions matching TRBD1. CDR3 size: 15 residues. Germline CDR1 reads MNHEY; CDR2 reads SVGAGI. The junction had 6 bases not matched to a gene; V was cut back by 5 bases and J by 0 bases. In DNA, the CDR3 is TGTGCCAGCAGTATCCAACAGGGGCTGAACACTGAAGCTTTCTTT. Translating gives CASSIQQGLNTEAFF.

This chain connects TRBV19 to TRBJ2-7; D might be TRBD1 (6 bases). V was clipped by 2 bases and J by 5 bases, with 13 bases between them. The germline V gene has CDR1 LNHDA and CDR2 SQIVND (reference sequence). The CDR3 runs 14 residues. The CDR3 DNA reads TGTGCCAGTAGTATAAGTCAGGGGATTCACGAGCAGTACTTC. This gives the protein CASSISQGIHEQYF.

This clone was counted a few times. V and J are TRBV7-9 and TRBJ1-2; D gene ambiguous. CDR1 and CDR2 from the germline V gene are SEHNR and FQNEAQ (reference sequence). The V end was cut by 7 bases, the J end by 8 bases, with 11 bases between. CDR3 length: 11 residues. CDR3 nucleotide sequence: TGTGCCAGCACATCGACAATGGGCTACACCTTC. Residues: CASTSTMGYTF.

The chain has TRBV7-2 and TRBJ2-7; D ambiguous. The V and J ends lost 0 bases and 3 bases respectively, with 9 bases between them. CDR3 length: 14 amino acids. Per the germline V gene, CDR1 is SGHTA and CDR2 is FQGNSA. CDR3 nucleotide sequence: TGTGCCAGCAGCTTAGCCACCGACATCTACGAGCAGTACTTC. Translated, it gives CASSLATDIYEQYF. The whole variable domain, remainder taken from reference TRBV7-2 and TRBJ2-7, is GAGVSQSPSNKVTEKGKDVELRCDPISGHTALYWYRQSLGQGLEFLIYFQGNSAPDKSGLPSDRFSAERTGGSVSTLTIQRTQQEDSAVYLCASSLATDIYEQYFGPGTRLTVT.

This chain connects TRBV28 to TRBJ2-7, with no clear D. CDR3 length equals 14 residues. Germline loops: CDR1 MDHEN, CDR2 SYDVKM. Trimming removed 5 bases from V and 0 bases from J, with 11 bases in between. The CDR3: CASSRGGSSYEQYF. CDR3 in DNA: TGTGCCAGCAGTCGAGGTGGCAGCTCCTACGAGCAGTACTTC.

The rearrangement links TRBV7-9 to TRBJ1-2; no clear D. This CDR3 region has 15 residues. V dropped 1 base and J dropped 1 base, with 10 bases sitting between them. CDR1 and CDR2 (germline): SEHNR, FQNEAQ (reference sequence). CDR3 protein: CASSLVPGNNYGYTF. DNA for the CDR3: TGTGCCAGCAGCTTAGTACCCGGGAATAACTATGGCTACACCTTC.

This clone showed up just once. The sample holds other DNA sequences that translate to the same CDR3. J is TRBJ2-3 and V is TRBV7-9; no reliable D call. With 7 bases removed from V and 0 bases from J, the gap between germline ends came to 5 bases. This CDR3 spans 12 amino acids. The germline V gene has CDR1 SEHNR and CDR2 FQNEAQ (reference sequence). CDR3 sequence (DNA): TGTGCCAGCACCCCGAGCACAGATACGCAGTATTTT. Amino acids: CASTPSTDTQYF.

This chain links TRBV6-5 with TRBJ1-6, with 9 bases that match TRBD1. Losses at the gene ends were 0 bases for V and 8 bases for J; bases not matched to a gene: 2. Germline CDR1 is MNHEY and CDR2 is SVGAGI. This CDR3 spans 15 amino acids. Here the CDR3 reads CASSYSGQGYSPLHF. CDR3 in DNA: TGTGCCAGCAGTTACTCGGGACAGGGATATTCACCCCTCCACTTT.

The chain has TRBV7-3 and TRBJ2-1, with 14 bases matching TRBD2. V was clipped by 5 bases and J by 10 bases; unmatched bases: 10. Germline V gives CDR1 SGHTA, CDR2 FQGTGA. The CDR3 totals 16 residues. In DNA, the CDR3 is TGTGCCAGCAGCCTCAGTGGGGGACTAGCGGGAGCAGAGCAGTTCTTC. Protein sequence: CASSLSGGLAGAEQFF.

The chain employs TRBV3-1 (or the pseudogene TRBV3-2) and TRBJ1-3; weak D call: TRBD1 (5 bases). The CDR3 runs to 12 residues. Germline V lookup: CDR1 LGHDT, CDR2 YNNKEL (reference sequence). Between the trimmed V and J ends, which lost 11 bases and 6 bases, there was a span of 14 bases. CDR3 sequence: CAPRGGENTIYF. The CDR3 region has the DNA TGTGCCCCGCGGGGGGGGGAAAACACCATATATTTT.

The chain couples TRBV4-2 to TRBJ2-7; D is unresolved. CDR3 length: 15 amino acids. The germline V gene has CDR1 LGHNA and CDR2 YNFKEQ. Trimming cost V 0 bases and J 0 bases, with 9 bases left between them. In nucleotides, the CDR3 is TGTGCCAGCAGCCAAGATCAGGATCCCTCCTACGAGCAGTACTTC. Amino acids: CASSQDQDPSYEQYF.

This clone was seen more than once but under ten times. CDR3 residues: CASSKELGAFHQPQHF. As DNA, the CDR3 is TGTGCCAGCAGCAAAGAGTTGGGGGCTTTCCATCAGCCCCAGCATTTT. The rearrangement uses TRBV21-1 and TRBJ1-5; TRBD1 is taken as the D call from the table, unchecked against the DNA. TRBV21-1 has pseudogene status. This CDR3 comprises 16 residues.

CDR3 DNA sequence: TGTGCCAGCAACCTGGCCGGGGGTTATTACTATGGCTACACCTTC. Residues: CASNLAGGYYYGYTF. This chain connects TRBV7-2 to TRBJ1-2, with D possibly being TRBD1 (5 bases). This CDR3 spans 15 amino acids. V was trimmed by 7 bases and J by 3 bases, leaving 18 bases between them. Germline CDR1 is SGHTA and CDR2 is FQGNSA.